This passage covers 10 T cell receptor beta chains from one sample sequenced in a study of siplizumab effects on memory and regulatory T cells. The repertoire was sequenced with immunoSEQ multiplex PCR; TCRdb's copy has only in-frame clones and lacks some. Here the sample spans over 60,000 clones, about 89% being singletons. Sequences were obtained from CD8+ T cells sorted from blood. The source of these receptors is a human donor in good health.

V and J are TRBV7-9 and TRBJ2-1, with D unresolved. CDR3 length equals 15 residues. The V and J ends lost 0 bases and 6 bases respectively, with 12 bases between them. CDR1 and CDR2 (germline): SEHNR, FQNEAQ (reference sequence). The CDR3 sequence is CASSLAQRLRNEQFF. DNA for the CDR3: TGTGCCAGCAGCTTAGCGCAAAGGTTACGCAATGAGCAGTTCTTC.

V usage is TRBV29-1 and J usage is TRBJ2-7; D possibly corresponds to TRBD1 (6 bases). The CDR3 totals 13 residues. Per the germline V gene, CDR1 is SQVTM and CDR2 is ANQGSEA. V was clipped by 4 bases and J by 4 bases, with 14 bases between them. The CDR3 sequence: CSVGLGTGYEQYF. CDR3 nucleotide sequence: TGCAGCGTTGGGCTAGGCACAGGGTACGAGCAGTACTTC.

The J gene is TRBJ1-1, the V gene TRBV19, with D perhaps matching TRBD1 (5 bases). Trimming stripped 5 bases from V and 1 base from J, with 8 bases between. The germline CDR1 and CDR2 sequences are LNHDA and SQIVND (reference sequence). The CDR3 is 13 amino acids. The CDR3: CASSETENTEAFF. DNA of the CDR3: TGTGCCAGTAGTGAGACAGAGAACACTGAAGCTTTCTTT.

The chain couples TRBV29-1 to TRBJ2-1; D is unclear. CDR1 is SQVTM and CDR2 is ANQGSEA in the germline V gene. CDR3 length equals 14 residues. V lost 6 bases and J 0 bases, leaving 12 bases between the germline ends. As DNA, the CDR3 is TGCAGCGTCTTAAGCCGTTACTCCTACAATGAGCAGTTCTTC. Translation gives CSVLSRYSYNEQFF.

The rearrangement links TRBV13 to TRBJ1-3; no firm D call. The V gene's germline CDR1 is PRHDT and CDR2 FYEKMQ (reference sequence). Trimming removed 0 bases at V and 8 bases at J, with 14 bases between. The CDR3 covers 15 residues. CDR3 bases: TGTGCCAGCAGCTTAGGAGTTGGGGTAATGGACACCATATATTTT. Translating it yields CASSLGVGVMDTIYF.

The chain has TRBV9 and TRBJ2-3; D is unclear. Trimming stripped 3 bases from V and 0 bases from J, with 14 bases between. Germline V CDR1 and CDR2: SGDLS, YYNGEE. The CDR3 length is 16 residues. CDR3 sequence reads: CASSATNWGSTDTQYF. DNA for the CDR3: TGTGCCAGCAGCGCCACGAACTGGGGAAGCACAGATACGCAGTATTTT. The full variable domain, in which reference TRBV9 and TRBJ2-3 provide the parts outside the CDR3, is DSGVTQTPKHLITATGQRVTLRCSPRSGDLSVYWYQQSLDQGLQFLIQYYNGEERAKGNILERFSAQQFPDLHSELNLSSLELGDSALYFCASSATNWGSTDTQYFGPGTRLTVL.

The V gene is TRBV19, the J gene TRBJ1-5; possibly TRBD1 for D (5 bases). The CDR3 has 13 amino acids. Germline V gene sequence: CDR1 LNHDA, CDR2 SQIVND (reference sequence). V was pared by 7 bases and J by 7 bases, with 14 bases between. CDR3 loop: CASTGSGTQPQHF. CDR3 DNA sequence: TGTGCCAGTACTGGCTCGGGGACCCAGCCCCAGCATTTT.

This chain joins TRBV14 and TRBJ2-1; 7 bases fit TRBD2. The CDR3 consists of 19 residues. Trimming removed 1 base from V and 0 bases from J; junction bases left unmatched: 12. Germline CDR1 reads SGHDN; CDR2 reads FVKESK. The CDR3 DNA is TGTGCCAGCAGCCAAGCTTATATTTTCGGGGGGAGCTCCTACAATGAGCAGTTCTTC. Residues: CASSQAYIFGGSSYNEQFF. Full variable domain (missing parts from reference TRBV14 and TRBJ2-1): EAGVTQFPSHSVIEKGQTVTLRCDPISGHDNLYWYRRVMGKEIKFLLHFVKESKQDESGMPNNRFLAERTGGTYSTLKVQPAELEDSGVYFCASSQAYIFGGSSYNEQFFGPGTRLTVL.

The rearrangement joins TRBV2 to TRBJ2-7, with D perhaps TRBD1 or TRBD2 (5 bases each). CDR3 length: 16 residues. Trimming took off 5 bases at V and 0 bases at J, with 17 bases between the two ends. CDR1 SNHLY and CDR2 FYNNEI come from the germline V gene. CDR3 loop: CASSPFGADGSYEQYF. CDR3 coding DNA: TGTGCCAGCAGTCCCTTCGGGGCCGATGGCTCCTACGAGCAGTACTTC.

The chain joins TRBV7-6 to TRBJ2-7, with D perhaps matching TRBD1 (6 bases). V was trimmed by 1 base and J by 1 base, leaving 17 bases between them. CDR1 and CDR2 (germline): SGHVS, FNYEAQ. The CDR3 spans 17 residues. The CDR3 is CASSLGPYREVSYEQYF. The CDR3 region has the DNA TGTGCCAGCAGCTTAGGACCATACAGGGAAGTATCCTACGAGCAGTACTTC.